This is a list of T cell receptor beta chains from one sample in a study of identical twins. MiXCR, run by TCRdb on the 5' RACE reads, gives a single entry per CDR3 protein. The table lists around 960,000 distinct CDR3 sequences, 9% to 15% of them singletons. This same sample was also part of a study on yellow fever vaccine responses in identical twins.

Material for sequencing was PBMCs. These receptors all come from a woman aged 18-29 years in good health. Both conserved end residues are part of each CDR3.

>TRBV6-5|TRBJ1-4
CASSYPGTGGEKLFF
>TRBV5-1|TRBJ2-1
CASSGSRSYNEQFF
>TRBV12-3/TRBV12-4|TRBJ1-5
CASTLGQGLNQPQHF
>TRBV20-1|TRBJ2-7
CSASPRLGAYEQYF
>TRBV10-3|TRBJ1-1
CAIREGETNTEAFF
>TRBV20-1|TRBJ2-7
CSASLGDRGYEQYF
>TRBV18|TRBJ2-1
CASSGPNNEQFF
>TRBV5-1|TRBJ2-1
CASSLGSGGVWSSEQFF
>TRBV12-3/TRBV12-4|TRBJ2-3
CASSPNRLAGTDTQYF
>TRBV4-1|TRBJ2-1
CASSQVVAGEAQFF
>TRBV5-1|TRBJ2-5
CASSLALASTETQYF
>TRBV2|TRBJ1-2
CAGGTGYGYTF
>TRBV28|TRBJ2-1
CASSFWSYNEQFF
>TRBV10-3|TRBJ2-7
CAIGQGPYYEQYF
>TRBV6-6|TRBJ1-2
CASTDAGLNGYTF
>TRBV4-2|TRBJ2-1
CASSQENRQGSYNEQFF
>TRBV20-1|TRBJ2-1
CSASRSGYNEQFF
>TRBV29-1|TRBJ1-1
CSTDRPEAFF
>TRBV6-4|TRBJ1-2
CASSAGGEYGYTF
>TRBV7-9|TRBJ2-7
CASSLEGVTDEQYF
>TRBV12-3/TRBV12-4|TRBJ1-5
CASSPPGGWGNQPQHF
>TRBV7-9|TRBJ2-1
CASSLSETHENEQFF
>TRBV10-3|TRBJ1-1
CAISVSIGAEAFF